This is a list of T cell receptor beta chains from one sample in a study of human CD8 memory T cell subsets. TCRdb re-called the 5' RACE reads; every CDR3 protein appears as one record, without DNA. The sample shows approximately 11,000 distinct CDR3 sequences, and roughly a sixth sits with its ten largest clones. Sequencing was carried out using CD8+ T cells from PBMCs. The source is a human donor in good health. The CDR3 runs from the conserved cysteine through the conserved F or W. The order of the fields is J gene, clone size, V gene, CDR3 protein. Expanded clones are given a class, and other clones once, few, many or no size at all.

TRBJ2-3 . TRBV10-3 CAISSGGTSTDTQYF
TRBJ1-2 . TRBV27 CASTPLSGLIYGYTF
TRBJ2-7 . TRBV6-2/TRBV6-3 CASSRDYEQYF
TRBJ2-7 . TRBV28 CASSLVPYRELNSYEQYF
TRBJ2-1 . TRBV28 CASSATAYNEQFF
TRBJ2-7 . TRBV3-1 CASSQEGEFSSYEQYF
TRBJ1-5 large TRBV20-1 CSARDDQVVEFGLQPQHF
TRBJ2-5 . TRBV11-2 CASSQWRGETQYF
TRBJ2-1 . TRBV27 CASRSIRRGSSYNEQFF
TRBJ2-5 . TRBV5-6 CASSLQLQETQYF
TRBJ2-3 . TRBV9 CASSALRDDTDTQYF